These T cell receptor beta chains were read from a single sample in a study of neoadjuvant nivolumab and ipilimumab in lung cancer. Using immunoSEQ multiplex PCR, the repertoire was profiled, and TCRdb retains in-frame clones only, with some absent. This sample has 6,500 to 9,000 clones, with roughly 77% found just once. The material sequenced was adjacent normal lung tissue, taken after neoadjuvant nivolumab, alone or with ipilimumab, at or shortly before surgery. These receptors were taken from an adult with non-small cell lung cancer. Each CDR3 is given with its conserved first and last residue. D genes are given only for firm matches. Clone size is not always given. Where it is, it says once, few, many or a class for expanded clones.

d_gene	v_gene	len	j_gene	abundance	CDR3aa	CDR3nt
TRBD2	TRBV30	15	TRBJ2-1	-	CAWSRLATALHEQFF	TGTGCCTGGAGCCGACTAGCGACCGCACTCCATGAGCAGTTCTTC
-	TRBV7-9	12	TRBJ2-7	-	CASSPGGFEQYF	TGTGCCAGCAGCCCCGGCGGTTTCGAGCAGTACTTC
-	TRBV29-1	12	TRBJ1-2	-	CSVGGRAEGYTF	TGCAGCGTGGGGGGCCGGGCAGAGGGCTACACCTTC
-	TRBV11-3	14	TRBJ2-1	-	CASSHGTVGNEQFF	TGTGCCAGCAGCCACGGGACGGTTGGGAATGAGCAGTTCTTC
TRBD1	TRBV4-3	13	TRBJ2-7	-	CASSQRTGREQYF	TGCGCCAGCAGCCAACGGACAGGGCGGGAGCAGTACTTC
-	TRBV10-3	14	TRBJ2-7	-	CATWEGGASYEQYF	TGTGCCACCTGGGAGGGGGGGGCCTCCTACGAGCAGTACTTC
-	TRBV2	15	TRBJ2-7	once	CASSEFLAEGREQYF	TGTGCCAGCAGTGAGTTCTTAGCGGAGGGGAGGGAGCAGTACTTC
TRBD2	TRBV9	18	TRBJ2-3	-	CASSAGTSGEPSTDTQYF	TGTGCCAGCAGCGCCGGGACTAGCGGGGAACCTAGCACAGATACGCAGTATTTT
-	TRBV30	12	TRBJ1-6	-	CAWTEYNSPLHF	TGTGCCTGGACAGAATATAATTCACCCCTCCACTTT
-	TRBV5-6	16	TRBJ2-7	-	CASSLGATPAAYEQYF	TGTGCCAGCAGCTTGGGCGCGACCCCCGCGGCCTACGAGCAGTACTTC
-	TRBV5-4	12	TRBJ2-7	-	CASSLPGTKELF	TGTGCCAGCAGCTTACCGGGGACCAAGGAACTCTTC
-	TRBV6-5	11	TRBJ2-7	-	CASYHRYEQYF	TGTGCCAGCTACCACCGCTACGAGCAGTACTTC
-	TRBV12-5	13	TRBJ2-7	-	CASGPNIISEQYF	TGTGCTAGTGGTCCTAACATTATCTCCGAGCAGTACTTC